The clone carrying this TCR beta chain has only a few counts. Its target is unknown. Some clones are missing from TCRdb's copy, which holds only in-frame ones; the method was immunoSEQ multiplex PCR. Found here are about 49,000 clones, 92% of them singletons; the top ten hold roughly 1.4%. The data stem from a study of cytomegalovirus exposure and HLA in healthy donors. V lost 2 bases and J lost 4, with 14 bases in between. Germline CDR1 and CDR2: SEHNR and FQNEAQ (reference sequence). The CDR3 consists of 15 residues. General observations from the study: Under in vitro conditions, a few CMV-associated chains were confirmed as specific for CMV antigens. Most TCR sequences proved rare, with some public TCRs found in many donors.

The chain links TRBV7-9 to TRBJ2-5, with D maybe TRBD1 (5 bases). The source of this sequence is a young man in good health and CMV-seronegative. Sequencing input: PBMCs. Here the CDR3 reads CASSLPTEAGETQYF. The DNA for the CDR3 is TGTGCCAGCAGCTTACCGACAGAGGCCGGAGAGACCCAGTACTTC.